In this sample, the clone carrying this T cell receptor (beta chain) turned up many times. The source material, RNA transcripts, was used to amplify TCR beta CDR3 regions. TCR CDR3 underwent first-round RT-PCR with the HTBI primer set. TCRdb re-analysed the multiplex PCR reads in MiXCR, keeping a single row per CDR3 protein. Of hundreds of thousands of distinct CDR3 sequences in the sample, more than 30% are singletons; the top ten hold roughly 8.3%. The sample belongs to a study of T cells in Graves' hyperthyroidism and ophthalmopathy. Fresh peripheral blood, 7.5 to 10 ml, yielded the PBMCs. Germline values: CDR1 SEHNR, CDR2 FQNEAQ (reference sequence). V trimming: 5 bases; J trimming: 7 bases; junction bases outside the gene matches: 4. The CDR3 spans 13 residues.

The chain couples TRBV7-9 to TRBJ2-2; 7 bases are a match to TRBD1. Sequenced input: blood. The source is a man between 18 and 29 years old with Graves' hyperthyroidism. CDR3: CASSQRQGGELFF. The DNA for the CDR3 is TGTGCCAGCAGCCAACGACAGGGCGGGGAGCTGTTTTTT.